The present entry profiles one T cell receptor beta chain with its context. Antigen unknown. The germline V gene encodes CDR1 SQVTM and CDR2 ANQGSEA. The CDR3 is 15 amino acids. The V gene lost 6 bases and the J gene lost 0 bases, with 15 bases spanning the gap. The data belong to a study of blood T cells in healthy people across ages. Study-wide background: There was about one barcoded beta molecule captured by template switching per two T cells.

Study-wide results and limits: More naive CD4+ cells and higher diversity marked long-lived donors relative to aged donors.

Together with a sample-barcoded 5' primer, a J-beta primer mix was included in a second PCR lasting about 6 to 11 cycles. TCRdb processed the 5' RACE reads anew with MiXCR; each CDR3 protein has one entry. The repertoire holds about 800,000 distinct CDR3 sequences, with roughly 50% as singletons. The sample consisted of blood. This chain links TRBV29-1 with TRBJ2-1; possibly TRBD1 or TRBD2 for D (6 bases each). The sequence was obtained from a man aged 25-45 years in good health. The CDR3: CSVPSGASSYNEQFF. The CDR3 region has the DNA TGCAGCGTCCCGTCGGGGGCTAGCTCCTACAATGAGCAGTTCTTC.